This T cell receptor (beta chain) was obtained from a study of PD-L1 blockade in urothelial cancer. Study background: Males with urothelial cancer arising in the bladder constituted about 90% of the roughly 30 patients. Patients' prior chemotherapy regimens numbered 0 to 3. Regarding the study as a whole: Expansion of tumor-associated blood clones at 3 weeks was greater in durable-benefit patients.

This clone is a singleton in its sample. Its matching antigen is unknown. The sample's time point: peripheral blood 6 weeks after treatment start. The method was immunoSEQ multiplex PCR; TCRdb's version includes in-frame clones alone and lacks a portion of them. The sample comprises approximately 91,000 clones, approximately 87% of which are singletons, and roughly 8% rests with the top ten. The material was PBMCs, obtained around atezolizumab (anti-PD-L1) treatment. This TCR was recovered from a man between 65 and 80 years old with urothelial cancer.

CDR3 nucleotides: TGTGCCAGCAGCTTTGACAGGGGGCTCTACAATGAGCAGTTCTTC. Translating it yields CASSFDRGLYNEQFF. The chain recombines TRBV7-2 with TRBJ2-1, with 10 bases fitting TRBD1. This CDR3 region has 15 residues. Losses at the gene ends were 3 bases for V and 3 bases for J; bases not matched to a gene: 2. Per germline, CDR1 SGHTA and CDR2 FQGNSA.